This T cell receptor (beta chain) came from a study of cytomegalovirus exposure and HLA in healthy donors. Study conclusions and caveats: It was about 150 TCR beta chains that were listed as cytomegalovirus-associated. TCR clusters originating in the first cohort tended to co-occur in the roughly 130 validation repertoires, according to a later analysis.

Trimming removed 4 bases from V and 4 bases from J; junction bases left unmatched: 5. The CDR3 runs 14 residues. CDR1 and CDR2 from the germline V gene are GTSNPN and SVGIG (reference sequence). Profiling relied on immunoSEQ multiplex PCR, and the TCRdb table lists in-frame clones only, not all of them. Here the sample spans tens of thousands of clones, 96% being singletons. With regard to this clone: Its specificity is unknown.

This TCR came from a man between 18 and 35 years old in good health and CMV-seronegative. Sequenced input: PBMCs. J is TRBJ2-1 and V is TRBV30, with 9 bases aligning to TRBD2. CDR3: CAWNPLAGYNEQFF. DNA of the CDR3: TGTGCCTGGAACCCACTAGCGGGTTACAATGAGCAGTTCTTC.